The next 8 T cell receptor beta chains were all read from a single sample in a study of graft-versus-host responses after intestinal transplantation. The data were produced by immunoSEQ multiplex PCR, yet TCRdb's version contains in-frame clones alone and is incomplete. The sample lists just under 55,000 clones, 91% occurring once. The specimen comprised PBMCs, sampled roughly 95 weeks after intestinal transplant. The receptors stem from a human patient who received an intestinal transplant, so some T cells may come from the graft donor.

CDR3 bases: TGCGCCAGCAGCCAAGCATTCGGGGGGGCAAACACAGATACGCAGTATTTT. This gives the protein CASSQAFGGANTDTQYF. This chain links TRBV4-1 with TRBJ2-3; TRBD2 matches 8 bases. Germline-derived CDR1 and CDR2 are MGHRA and YSYEKL. The CDR3 loop spans 17 amino acids. Losses at the gene ends were 1 base for V and 2 bases for J; bases not matched to a gene: 8.

The V gene is TRBV15, the J gene TRBJ1-5; 9 bases are a match to TRBD1. The V gene end was trimmed by 5 bases and the J gene end by 3 bases; junction bases not matched to a gene: 5. CDR1 is LNHNV, CDR2 YYDKDF, per germline (reference sequence). The CDR3 has 15 residues. The CDR3 region is CATSGGTGYNQPQHF. The CDR3 DNA is TGTGCCACCAGCGGAGGGACAGGGTACAATCAGCCCCAGCATTTT.

The V call is TRBV9, the J call TRBJ1-2, with D perhaps matching TRBD1 (5 bases). The length of the CDR3 is 20 residues. V was cut by 0 bases and J by 3 bases, with 27 bases left in between. Germline V gene sequence: CDR1 SGDLS, CDR2 YYNGEE. CDR3 sequence (DNA): TGTGCCAGCAGCGTAGGTATTTCCCCAGTCCTGGGGGATATTCACTATGGCTACACCTTC. Protein: CASSVGISPVLGDIHYGYTF.

This clone has only one observation. The V gene is TRBV19, the J gene TRBJ2-1; possibly TRBD2 for D (6 bases). Germline-derived CDR1 and CDR2 are LNHDA and SQIVND (reference sequence). V lost 3 bases to trimming and J lost 2 bases, with 11 bases between them. CDR3 length: 15 amino acids. CDR3: CASSMRGDAYNEQFF. Here the CDR3 DNA reads TGTGCCAGTAGTATGCGCGGGGACGCCTACAATGAGCAGTTCTTC.

The chain couples TRBV6-5 to TRBJ1-2; TRBD1 matches at 7 bases. Germline CDR1 reads MNHEY; CDR2 reads SVGAGI. The ends lost 6 bases at V and 1 base at J; junction bases unmatched: 8. This CDR3 is built from 15 residues. DNA of the CDR3: TGTGCCAGCAGGCTCTACCGGGACAGTAACTATGGCTACACCTTC. Protein product: CASRLYRDSNYGYTF.

The gene calls are TRBV7-2 and TRBJ2-5, with 8 bases lining up with TRBD2. CDR3 size: 13 residues. V lost 9 bases and J lost 4; bases outside the gene matches: 7. Germline CDR1 and CDR2: SGHTA and FQGNSA. CDR3 coding DNA: TGTGCCAGGGAGAGCGGGGGATCAGAGACCCAGTACTTC. It translates to CARESGGSETQYF.

The chain combines TRBV7-8 with TRBJ2-1; 7 bases agree with TRBD2. J gave up 5 bases and V 0 bases, and 4 bases lay outside the gene matches. The CDR3 length is 15 residues. Germline CDR1 SGHVS, CDR2 FQNEAQ. The CDR3 here is CASSLAGTMDNEQFF. The CDR3 coding sequence is TGTGCCAGCAGCTTAGCCGGGACTATGGACAATGAGCAGTTCTTC.

The table lists this clone with a count of one. The V gene is TRBV30, the J gene TRBJ2-1, with D tentatively TRBD2 (6 bases). This CDR3 is built from 13 residues. The germline CDR1 and CDR2 sequences are GTSNPN and SVGIG (reference sequence). Trimming left V 3 bases short and J 5 bases short, with 11 bases between. CDR3 in amino acids: CAWSAWTNNEQFF. As DNA, the CDR3 is TGTGCCTGGAGCGCATGGACTAACAATGAGCAGTTCTTC.